This record concerns one T cell receptor beta chain sequence. Only in-frame clones appear in the TCRdb table, and some are missing; sequencing was by immunoSEQ multiplex PCR. The sample records 180,000 or so clones, less than 85% being singletons. Germline values: CDR1 SGHRS, CDR2 YFSETQ. Trimming took off 0 bases at V and 4 bases at J, with 13 bases between the two ends. The CDR3 extends over 15 amino acids. The data derive from a study of blood T cell repertoires in COVID-19. This TCR was sampled from a woman aged 45 to 65 who had recovered from COVID-19. Input material: PBMCs or T cells enriched from blood (not recorded which). This rearrangement joins TRBV5-1 to TRBJ1-1, with D maybe TRBD1 (6 bases). This chain's CDR3 is CASSLANNRATEAFF. CDR3 bases: TGCGCCAGCAGCTTGGCCAACAACAGGGCCACTGAAGCTTTCTTT.